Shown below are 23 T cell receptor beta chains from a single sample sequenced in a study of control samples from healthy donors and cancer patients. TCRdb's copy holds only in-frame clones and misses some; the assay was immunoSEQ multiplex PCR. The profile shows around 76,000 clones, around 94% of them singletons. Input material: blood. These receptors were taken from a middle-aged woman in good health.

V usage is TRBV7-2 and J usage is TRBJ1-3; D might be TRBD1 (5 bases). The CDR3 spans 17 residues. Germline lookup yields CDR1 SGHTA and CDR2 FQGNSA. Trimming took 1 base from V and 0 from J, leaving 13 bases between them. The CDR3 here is CASSLDPGTYSGNTIYF. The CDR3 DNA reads TGTGCCAGCAGCTTAGATCCAGGGACCTACTCTGGAAACACCATATATTTT.

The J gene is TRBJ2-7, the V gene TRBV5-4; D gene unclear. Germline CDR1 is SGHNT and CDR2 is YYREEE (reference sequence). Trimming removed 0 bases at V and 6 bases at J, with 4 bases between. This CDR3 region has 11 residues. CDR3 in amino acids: CASSLGGEQYF. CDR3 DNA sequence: TGTGCCAGCAGCTTGGGGGGCGAGCAGTACTTC.

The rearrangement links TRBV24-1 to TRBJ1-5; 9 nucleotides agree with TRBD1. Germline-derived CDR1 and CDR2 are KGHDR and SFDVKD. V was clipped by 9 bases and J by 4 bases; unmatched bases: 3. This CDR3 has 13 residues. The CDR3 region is CATQGTGNQPQHF. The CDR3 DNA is TGTGCCACCCAAGGGACAGGGAATCAGCCCCAGCATTTT.

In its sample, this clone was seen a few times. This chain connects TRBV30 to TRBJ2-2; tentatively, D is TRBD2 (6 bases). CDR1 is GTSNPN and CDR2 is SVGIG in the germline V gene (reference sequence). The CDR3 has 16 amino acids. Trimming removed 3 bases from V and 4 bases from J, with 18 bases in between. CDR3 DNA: TGTGCCTGGAGGATCGGCAGGACTAACCCCACCGGGGAGCTGTTTTTT. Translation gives CAWRIGRTNPTGELFF.

CDR3 amino acids: CASTFGPRLEQYF. The CDR3, as DNA: TGTGCCAGCACCTTTGGACCCCGACTCGAGCAGTACTTC. V and J are TRBV6-5 and TRBJ2-7; D gene ambiguous. The CDR3 totals 13 residues. Trimming removed 7 bases from V and 6 bases from J, with 16 bases in between. Germline V gene data show CDR1 as MNHEY and CDR2 as SVGAGI.

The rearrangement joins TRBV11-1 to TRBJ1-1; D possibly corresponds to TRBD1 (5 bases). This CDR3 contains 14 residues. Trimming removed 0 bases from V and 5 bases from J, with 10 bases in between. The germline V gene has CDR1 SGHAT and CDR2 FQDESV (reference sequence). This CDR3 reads CASSLARVATEAFF. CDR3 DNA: TGTGCCAGCAGCTTAGCCAGGGTAGCTACTGAAGCTTTCTTT.

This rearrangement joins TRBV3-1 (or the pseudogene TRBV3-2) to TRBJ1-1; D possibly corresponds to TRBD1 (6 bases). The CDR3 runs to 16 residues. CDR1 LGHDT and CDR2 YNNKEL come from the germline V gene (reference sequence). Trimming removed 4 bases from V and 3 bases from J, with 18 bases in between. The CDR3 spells CASSLARGVMYTEAFF. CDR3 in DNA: TGTGCCAGCAGCCTAGCCAGGGGTGTTATGTACACTGAAGCTTTCTTT.

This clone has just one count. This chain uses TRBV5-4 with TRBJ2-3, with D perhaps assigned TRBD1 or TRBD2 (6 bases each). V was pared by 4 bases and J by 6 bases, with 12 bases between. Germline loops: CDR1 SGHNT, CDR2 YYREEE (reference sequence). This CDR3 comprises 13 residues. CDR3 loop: CASSGGPGDTQYF. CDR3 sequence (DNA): TGTGCCAGCAGCGGGGGGCCCGGGGATACGCAGTATTTT.

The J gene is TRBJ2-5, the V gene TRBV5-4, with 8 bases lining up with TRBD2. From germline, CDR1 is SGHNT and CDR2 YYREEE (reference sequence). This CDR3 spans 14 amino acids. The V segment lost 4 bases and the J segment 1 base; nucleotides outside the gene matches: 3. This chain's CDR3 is CASSGGLGQETQYF. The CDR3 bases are TGTGCCAGCAGCGGGGGACTAGGCCAAGAGACCCAGTACTTC.

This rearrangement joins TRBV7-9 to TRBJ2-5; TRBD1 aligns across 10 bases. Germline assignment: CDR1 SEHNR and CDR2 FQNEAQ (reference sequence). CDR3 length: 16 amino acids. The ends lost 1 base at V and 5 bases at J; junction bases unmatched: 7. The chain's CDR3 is CASSLGDRGHRETQYF. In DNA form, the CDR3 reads TGTGCCAGCAGCTTAGGCGACAGGGGGCACCGGGAGACCCAGTACTTC.

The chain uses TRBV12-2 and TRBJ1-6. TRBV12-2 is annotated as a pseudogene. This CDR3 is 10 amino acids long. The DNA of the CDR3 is TGTGCAAGTCGCGCACCACCCCTCCACTTT. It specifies CASRAPPLHF.

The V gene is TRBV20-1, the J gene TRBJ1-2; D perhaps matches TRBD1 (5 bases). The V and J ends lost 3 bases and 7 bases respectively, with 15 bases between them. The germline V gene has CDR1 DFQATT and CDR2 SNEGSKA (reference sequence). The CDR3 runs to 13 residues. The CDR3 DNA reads TGCAGTGCTAGTTTAACAGGACCTGCTGGCTACACCTTC. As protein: CSASLTGPAGYTF.

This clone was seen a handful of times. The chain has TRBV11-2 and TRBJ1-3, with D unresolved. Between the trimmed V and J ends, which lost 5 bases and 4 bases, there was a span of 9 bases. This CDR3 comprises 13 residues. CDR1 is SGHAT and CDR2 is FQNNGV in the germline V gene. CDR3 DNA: TGTGCCAGCAGCACCCAGCGGGGAAACACCATATATTTT. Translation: CASSTQRGNTIYF.

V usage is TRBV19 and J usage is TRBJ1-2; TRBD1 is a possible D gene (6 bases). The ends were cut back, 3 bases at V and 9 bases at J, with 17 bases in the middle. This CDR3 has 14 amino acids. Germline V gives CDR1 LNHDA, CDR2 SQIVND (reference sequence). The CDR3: CASSMGTREGSYTF. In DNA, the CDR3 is TGTGCCAGTAGTATGGGGACACGGGAAGGGAGCTACACCTTC.

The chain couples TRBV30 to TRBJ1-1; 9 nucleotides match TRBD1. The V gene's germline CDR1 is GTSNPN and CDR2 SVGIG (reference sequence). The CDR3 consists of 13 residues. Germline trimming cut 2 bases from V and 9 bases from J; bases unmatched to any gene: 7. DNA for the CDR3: TGTGCCTGGAGTCAGGGGGGACAGGGAAAAGCTTTCTTT. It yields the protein CAWSQGGQGKAFF. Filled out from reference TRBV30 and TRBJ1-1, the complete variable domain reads SQTIHQWPATLVQPVGSPLSLECTVEGTSNPNLYWYRQAAGRGLQLLFYSVGIGQISSEVPQNLSASRPQDRQFILSSKKLLLSDSGFYLCAWSQGGQGKAFFGQGTRLTVV.

The DNA of the CDR3 is TGTGCCAGCAGCCTACGCACAGATACGCAGTATTTT. Protein sequence: CASSLRTDTQYF. This chain joins TRBV9 and TRBJ2-3; D is undetermined. CDR1 is SGDLS, CDR2 YYNGEE, per germline. With 4 bases removed from V and 1 base from J, the gap between germline ends came to 4 bases. The CDR3 sequence is 12 residues long.

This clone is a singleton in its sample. The DNA of the CDR3 is TGTGCCAGTGCCGGGGGGTTTAATTCACCCCTCCACTTT. It specifies CASAGGFNSPLHF. The genes are TRBV19 and TRBJ1-6; tentatively, D is TRBD1 (5 bases). Between the trimmed V and J ends, which lost 8 bases and 6 bases, there was a span of 11 bases. Germline V CDR1 and CDR2: LNHDA, SQIVND (reference sequence). The CDR3 spans 13 residues.

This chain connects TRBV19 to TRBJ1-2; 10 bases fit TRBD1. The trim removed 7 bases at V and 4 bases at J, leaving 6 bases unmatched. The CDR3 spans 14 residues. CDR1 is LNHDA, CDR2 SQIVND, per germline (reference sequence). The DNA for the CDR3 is TGTGCCAGTACTCCGACAGGGGGCGGCTATGGCTACACCTTC. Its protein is CASTPTGGGYGYTF.

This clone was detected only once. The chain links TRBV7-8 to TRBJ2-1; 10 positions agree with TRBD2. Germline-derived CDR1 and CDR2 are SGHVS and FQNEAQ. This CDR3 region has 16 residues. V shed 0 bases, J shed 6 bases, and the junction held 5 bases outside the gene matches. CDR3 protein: CASSLARLAGANEQFF. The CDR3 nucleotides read TGTGCCAGCAGCTTAGCGCGGCTAGCGGGGGCCAATGAGCAGTTCTTC.

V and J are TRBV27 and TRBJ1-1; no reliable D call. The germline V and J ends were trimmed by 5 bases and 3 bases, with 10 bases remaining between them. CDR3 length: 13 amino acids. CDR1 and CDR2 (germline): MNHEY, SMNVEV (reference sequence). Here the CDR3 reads CASSGMGYTEAFF. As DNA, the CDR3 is TGTGCCAGCAGTGGTATGGGGTACACTGAAGCTTTCTTT.

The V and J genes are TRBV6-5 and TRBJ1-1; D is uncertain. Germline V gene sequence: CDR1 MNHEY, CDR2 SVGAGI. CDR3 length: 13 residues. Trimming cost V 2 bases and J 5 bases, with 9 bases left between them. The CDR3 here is CASSYMRETEAFF. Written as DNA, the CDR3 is TGTGCCAGCAGTTACATGAGGGAAACTGAAGCTTTCTTT.

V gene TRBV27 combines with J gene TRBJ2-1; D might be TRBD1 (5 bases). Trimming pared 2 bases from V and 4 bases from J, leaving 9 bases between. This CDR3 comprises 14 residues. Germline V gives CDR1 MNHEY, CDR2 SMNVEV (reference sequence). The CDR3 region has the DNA TGTGCCAGCAGTTTAATAGGGGCATACAATGAGCAGTTCTTC. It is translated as CASSLIGAYNEQFF.

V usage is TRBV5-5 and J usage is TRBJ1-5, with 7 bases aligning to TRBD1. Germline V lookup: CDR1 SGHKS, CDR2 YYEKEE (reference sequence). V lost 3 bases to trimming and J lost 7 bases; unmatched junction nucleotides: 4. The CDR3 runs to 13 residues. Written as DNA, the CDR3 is TGTGCCAGCAGCTCGACAGGGTTGCAGCCCCAGCATTTT. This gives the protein CASSSTGLQPQHF.